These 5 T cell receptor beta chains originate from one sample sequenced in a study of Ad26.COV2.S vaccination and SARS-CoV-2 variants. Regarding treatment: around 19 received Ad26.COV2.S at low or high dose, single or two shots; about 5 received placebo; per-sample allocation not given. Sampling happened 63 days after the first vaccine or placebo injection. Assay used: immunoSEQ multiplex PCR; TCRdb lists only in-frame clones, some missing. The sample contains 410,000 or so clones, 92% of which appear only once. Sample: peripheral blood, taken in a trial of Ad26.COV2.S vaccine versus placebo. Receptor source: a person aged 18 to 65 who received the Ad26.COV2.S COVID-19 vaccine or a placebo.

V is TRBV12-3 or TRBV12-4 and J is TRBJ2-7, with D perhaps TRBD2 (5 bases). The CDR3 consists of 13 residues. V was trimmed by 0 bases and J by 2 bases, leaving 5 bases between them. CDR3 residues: CASSLARAYEQYF. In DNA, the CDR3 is TGTGCCAGCAGTTTAGCGCGGGCCTACGAGCAGTACTTC.

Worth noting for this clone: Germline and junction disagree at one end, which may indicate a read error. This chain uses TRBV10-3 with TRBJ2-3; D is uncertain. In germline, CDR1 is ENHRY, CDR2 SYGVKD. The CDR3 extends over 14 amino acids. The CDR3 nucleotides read TGTGCCGTCAGGACGGGTACTAGCACAGATACGCAGTATTTT. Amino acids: CAVRTGTSTDTQYF.

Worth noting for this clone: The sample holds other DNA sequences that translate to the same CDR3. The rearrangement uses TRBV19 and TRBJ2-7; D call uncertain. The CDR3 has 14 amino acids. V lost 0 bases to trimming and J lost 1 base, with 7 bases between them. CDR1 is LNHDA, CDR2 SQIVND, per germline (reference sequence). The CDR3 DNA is TGTGCCAGTAGTATAGAAGGCGGTTCCTACGAGCAGTACTTC. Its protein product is CASSIEGGSYEQYF.

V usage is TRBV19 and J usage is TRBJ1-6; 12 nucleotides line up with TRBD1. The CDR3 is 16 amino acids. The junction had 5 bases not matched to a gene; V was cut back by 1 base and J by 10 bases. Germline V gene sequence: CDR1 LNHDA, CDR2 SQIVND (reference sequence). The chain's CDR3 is CASSIAGQGARSPLHF. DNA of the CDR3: TGTGCCAGTAGTATAGCGGGACAGGGGGCAAGATCACCCCTCCACTTT.

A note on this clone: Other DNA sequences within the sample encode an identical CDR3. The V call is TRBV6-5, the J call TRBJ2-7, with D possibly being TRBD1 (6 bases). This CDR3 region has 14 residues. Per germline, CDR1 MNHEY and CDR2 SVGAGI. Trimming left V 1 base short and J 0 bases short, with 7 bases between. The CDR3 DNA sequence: TGTGCCAGCAGTTACTTACAGGGCTCCTACGAGCAGTACTTC. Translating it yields CASSYLQGSYEQYF.